This TCR beta chain was sequenced in a study of T cell responses to AZD1222 COVID-19 vaccine (dated by TCRdb to about 2021). With regard to the full study: AZD1222 recipients whose second dose came at about 4 weeks and those whose second dose came at about 12 weeks were combined into one group, since spike-specific TCR depth and breadth did not differ between the two schedules. TCR sequencing was performed for fewer than 250 trial participants, of whom about 200 were given two doses of AZD1222 and approximately 25 were given two doses of MenACWY control vaccine. Trial participants were enrolled into age subgroups of 18-55, 56-69 and 70-plus years, which contained around 150, 28 and 57 TCR-sequenced participants, respectively. What the study reported, not specific to this receptor: Participants were mostly white British, with more females than males. The authors suggested clonal diversity may have been underestimated. CD4 TCRs associated with the vaccine covered the entire spike protein, and the dominant responses were in regions 160-218 and 743-854. After two AZD1222 doses, both the breadth and the depth of spike-specific TCRs were significantly higher than at day 0 and than in MenACWY recipients. Reportedly, close to half of the unique spike-specific TCRs recognized epitopes lying outside the regions that are mutated in the B.1.351 and B.1.1.7 variants. Because no day 14 peak-response samples were available, repertoires were characterized only after the peak T cell response. Only five to seven AZD1222 recipients were SARS-CoV-2 seropositive at baseline, limiting conclusions about previously exposed vaccinees. In the small 56-69-year group, the increase in depth fell short of significance, most likely because of low power.

V loses 4 bases of germline sequence and J loses 8 bases, and the interval between the two ends is 14 bases. CDR1 and CDR2 are read off the germline V gene as SQVTM and ANQGSEA. The CDR3 runs 13 residues from the cysteine to the phenylalanine. The sequence is cut down to CDR3 DNA, 39 bases in frame from base 1. The meaning of the sample's time point label: baseline before first vaccination. Vaccinee samples came from UK trials COV001 and COV002, including a single-blind randomized controlled phase 2/3 trial of AZD1222 (ChAdOx1 nCoV-19) in healthy adults. For TCRbeta chain sequencing, PBMC samples were collected from trial participants at day 0 and at day 28 after the second dose. As regards this clone: This receptor's antigen is unknown. No qualities accompany the bases; no much larger clone lies one base away.

The CDR3 regions of human TCRbeta chains were analyzed by immunosequencing. In the original analysis: TCRs in the repertoires were compared against a reference library of SARS-CoV-2-specific TCRs that had been generated with the MIRA antigen-specificity platform. Breadth was defined as the fraction of unique TCRs that were SARS-CoV-2-associated. Depth was defined as the fraction of total T cells that were SARS-CoV-2-associated. Using the MIRA data, each spike-specific TCR was assigned both to the spike region to which the TCR was reactive and to a CD4 or CD8 class. Log10-transformed breadth and depth values were compared by one-way ANOVA with Sidak's multiple comparisons tests. This is the immuneACCESS table as TCRdb keeps it, with only in-frame sequences that have V and J called. A part of the clones is gone; compared with another copy, unresolved V genes explain less than half, and the rest is unexplained. For V, J and clone size, that table is used; D and trimming come from the DNA. Counted in this sample were about 130,000 clones; approximately 88% of them appeared once. The top ten clonotypes cover less than 6.5% of the sample.

The sample in question was peripheral blood, obtained on day 0 of AZD1222 vaccination. The rearrangement combines TRBV29-1 with TRBJ1-4; confidence is insufficient to name the D gene. The TCR sequence derives from an adult in good health. The nucleotide sequence is TGCAGCGTTGGGAAGGGTGGAGAAGAAAAACTGTTTTTT. The encoded protein is CSVGKGGEEKLFF. The CDR3, completed at both ends by the reference TRBV29-1 and TRBJ1-4 genes, gives the full variable domain SAVISQKPSRDICQRGTSLTIQCQVDSQVTMMFWYRQQPGQSLTLIATANQGSEATYESGFVIDKFPISRPNLTFSTLTVSNMSPEDSSIYLCSVGKGGEEKLFFGSGTQLSVL.